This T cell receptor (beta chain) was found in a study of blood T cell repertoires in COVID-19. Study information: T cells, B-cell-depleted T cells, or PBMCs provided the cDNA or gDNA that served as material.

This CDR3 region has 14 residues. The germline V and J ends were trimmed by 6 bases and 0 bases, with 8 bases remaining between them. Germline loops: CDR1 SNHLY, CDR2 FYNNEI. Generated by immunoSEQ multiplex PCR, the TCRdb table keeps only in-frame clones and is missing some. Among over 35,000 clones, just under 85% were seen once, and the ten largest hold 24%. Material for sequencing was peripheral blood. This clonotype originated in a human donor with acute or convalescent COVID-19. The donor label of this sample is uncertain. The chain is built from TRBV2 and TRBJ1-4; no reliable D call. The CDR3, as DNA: TGTGCCAGCAGCGATCAGGCAACTAATGAAAAACTGTTTTTT. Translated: CASSDQATNEKLFF.